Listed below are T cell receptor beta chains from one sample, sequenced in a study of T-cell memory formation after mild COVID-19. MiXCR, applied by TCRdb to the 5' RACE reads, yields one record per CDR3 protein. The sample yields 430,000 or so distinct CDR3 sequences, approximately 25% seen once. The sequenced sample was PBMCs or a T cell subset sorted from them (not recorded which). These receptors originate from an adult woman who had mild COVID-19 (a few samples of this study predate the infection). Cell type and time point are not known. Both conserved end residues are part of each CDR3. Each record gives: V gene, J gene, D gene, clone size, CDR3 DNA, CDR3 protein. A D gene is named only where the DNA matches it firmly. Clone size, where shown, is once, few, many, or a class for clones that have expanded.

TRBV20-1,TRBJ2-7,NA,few,TGCAGTGCTAGATTCGGGAGGACAGCTCTACGGGAGCAGTACTTC,CSARFGRTALREQYF
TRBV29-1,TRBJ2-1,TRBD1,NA,TGCAGCGTTGGACAGGGTATGAATGAGCAGTTCTTC,CSVGQGMNEQFF
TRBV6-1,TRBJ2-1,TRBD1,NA,TGTGCCATCCTACAGGGGAATGAGCAGTTCTTC,CAILQGNEQFF
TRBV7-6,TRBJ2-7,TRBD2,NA,TGTGCCAGCAGCTTAGCCCCGGGGGGGCGAAGCTCCTACGAGCAGTACTTC,CASSLAPGGRSSYEQYF
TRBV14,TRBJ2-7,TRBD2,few,TGTGCCAGCAGCTCCGGGGGGGGACAGTACTTC,CASSSGGGQYF
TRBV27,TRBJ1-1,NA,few,TGTGCCAGCAGTACGCCATCGAACACTGAAGCTTTCTTT,CASSTPSNTEAFF
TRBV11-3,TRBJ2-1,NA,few,TGTGCCAGCAGCTTAGATCTGGGAGGAACCTACAATGAGCAGTTCTTC,CASSLDLGGTYNEQFF
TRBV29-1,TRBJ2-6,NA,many,TGCAGCGTTCTCCTCTCTGGGGCCAACGTCCTGACTTTC,CSVLLSGANVLTF
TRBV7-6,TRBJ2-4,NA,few,TGTGCCAGCAGCTCCCAGGGTTGGCTAGCCAAAAACATTCAGTACTTC,CASSSQGWLAKNIQYF
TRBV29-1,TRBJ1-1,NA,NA,TGCAGCGTTGAGAGGACAGATTTTACTGAAGCTTTCTTT,CSVERTDFTEAFF
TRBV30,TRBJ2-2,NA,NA,TGTGCCTGGAGTCCCGAGGCAGGGCGGACCGGGGAGCTGTTTTTT,CAWSPEAGRTGELFF
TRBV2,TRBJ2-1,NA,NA,TGTGCCAGCAGTGAAACTCTCATGGGTGAGCAGTTCTTC,CASSETLMGEQFF
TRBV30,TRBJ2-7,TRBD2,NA,TGTGCCTGGAGTCCCCTAGCGGGAAGCTACGAGCAGTACTTC,CAWSPLAGSYEQYF
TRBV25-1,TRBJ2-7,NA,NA,TGTGCCAGCAGTGATCGCAGACTAAGCTCCTACGAGCAGTACTTC,CASSDRRLSSYEQYF
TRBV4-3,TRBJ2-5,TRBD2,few,TGCGCCAGCAGCCAAGATTGGGCGGGAGGGCCTATATACCAAGAGACCCAGTACTTC,CASSQDWAGGPIYQETQYF
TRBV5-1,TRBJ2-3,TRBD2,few,TGCGCCAGCAGCTCGACTAGCGGGGGGGCTAATACGCAGTATTTT,CASSSTSGGANTQYF
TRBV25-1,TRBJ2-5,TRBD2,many,TGTGCCAGCAGTCCTGGGGGGGAAAGAGCCCAAGAGACCCAGTACTTC,CASSPGGERAQETQYF
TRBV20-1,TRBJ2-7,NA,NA,TGCAGTGCTAGGAGACAGGTCAATACCTACGAGCAGTACTTC,CSARRQVNTYEQYF
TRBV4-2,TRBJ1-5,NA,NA,TGTGCCAGCAGCCAAGATGCGGTTGGATGGGGCAATCAGCCCCAGCATTTT,CASSQDAVGWGNQPQHF
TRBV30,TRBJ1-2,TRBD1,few,TGTGCCTGGGACAGGGGAACGGGAGGCTACACCTTC,CAWDRGTGGYTF
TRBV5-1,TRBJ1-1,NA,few,TGCGCCAGCAGCCACTTGGGAGGAAGGGATGAAGCTTTCTTT,CASSHLGGRDEAFF
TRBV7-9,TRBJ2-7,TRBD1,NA,TGTGCCAGCAGCCCCCCTAGGACAGGGGACCACGAGCAGTACTTC,CASSPPRTGDHEQYF
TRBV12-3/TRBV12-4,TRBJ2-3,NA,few,TGTGCCAGCAGTTTAGGTTCCGGGGGCGCGGAGGATTTT,CASSLGSGGAEDF
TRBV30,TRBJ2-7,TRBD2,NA,TGTGCCTGGAGTGTACTTAAAGCTAGCGGGAGGATCTACGAGCAGTACTTC,CAWSVLKASGRIYEQYF
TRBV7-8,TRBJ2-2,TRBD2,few,TGTGCCAGCAGTTCTTGGACTAGCAGGAACACCGGGGAGCTGTTTTTT,CASSSWTSRNTGELFF
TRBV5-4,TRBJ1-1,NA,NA,TGTGCCAGCAGTTTTGGAGGGGCCGAAACTTTCTTT,CASSFGGAETFF
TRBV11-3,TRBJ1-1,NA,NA,TGTGCCAGCAGCCCGGCGGGACAAATCAACACTGAAGCTTTCTTT,CASSPAGQINTEAFF
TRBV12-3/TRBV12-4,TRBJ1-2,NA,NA,TGTGCCAGCAGTTTTTCCAGGGTTGGTAGCTATGGCTACACCTTC,CASSFSRVGSYGYTF
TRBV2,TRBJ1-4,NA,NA,TGTGCCAGCAGGCCTGGACAGCCTGTTAATGAAAAACTGTTTTTT,CASRPGQPVNEKLFF
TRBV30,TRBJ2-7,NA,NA,TGTGCCTGGAGTTTGATGGGAACGGAGCAGTACTTC,CAWSLMGTEQYF
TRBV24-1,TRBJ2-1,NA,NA,TGTGCCACCAGTGGCTACGCGGGCCGGCCAGGGGAAAATGAGCAGTTCTTC,CATSGYAGRPGENEQFF
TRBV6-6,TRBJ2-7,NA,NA,TGTGCCAGCGGCGTACAGGGTAGGGACGAGCAGTACTTC,CASGVQGRDEQYF
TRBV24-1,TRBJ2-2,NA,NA,TGTGCCACCAGTGATCCGCTTGGGGAGCTGTTTTTT,CATSDPLGELFF
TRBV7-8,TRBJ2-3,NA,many,TGTGCCAGCAGCTTAGCGGTCTTAGGTAGTACTAGCACAGATACGCAGTATTTT,CASSLAVLGSTSTDTQYF
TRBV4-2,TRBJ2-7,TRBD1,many,TGTGCCAGCAGCCCCCGGACAGGGGGCTACTACGAGCAGTACTTC,CASSPRTGGYYEQYF
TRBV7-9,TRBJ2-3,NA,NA,TGTGCCAGCACCAATGTCCAGGGTGGCGCAGATACGCAGTATTTT,CASTNVQGGADTQYF
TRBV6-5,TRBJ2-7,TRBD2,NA,TGTGCCAGCAGTTACTCGACTTTAGCGGGAGGGTACGAGCAGTACTTC,CASSYSTLAGGYEQYF
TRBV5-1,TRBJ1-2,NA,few,TGCGCCAGCAGCTTGGTAGGGGGTTTGAGACAGAACTATGGCTACACCTTC,CASSLVGGLRQNYGYTF
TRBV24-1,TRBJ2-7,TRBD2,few,TGTGCCACCAGTGGAGGGTATGCGGGAGGGAGCTACGAGCAGTACTTC,CATSGGYAGGSYEQYF
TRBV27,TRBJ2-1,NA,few,TGTGCCAGCAGTTTGCTGGGGACACTAGACAATGAGCAGTTCTTC,CASSLLGTLDNEQFF
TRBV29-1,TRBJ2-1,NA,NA,TGCAGCGTTGAGTTGGTACAGAGGCAGAATGAGCAGTTCTTC,CSVELVQRQNEQFF
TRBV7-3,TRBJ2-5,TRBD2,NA,TGTGCCAGCAGCTCTCGGGCGGGAGAGCCAGAGACCCAGTACTTC,CASSSRAGEPETQYF
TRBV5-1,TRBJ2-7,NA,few,TGCGCCAGCAGCTTGGTTGCGGGGCGGGACGAGCAGTACTTC,CASSLVAGRDEQYF
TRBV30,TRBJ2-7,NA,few,TGTGCCGTACGCTCCTACGAGCAGTACTTC,CAVRSYEQYF
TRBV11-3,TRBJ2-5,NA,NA,TGTGCCAGCAGCTTACACCAGCGGGAGACCCAGTACTTC,CASSLHQRETQYF
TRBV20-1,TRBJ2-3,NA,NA,TGCAGTGTTTCGGGGGGCACAGATACGCAGTATTTT,CSVSGGTDTQYF
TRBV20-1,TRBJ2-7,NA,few,TGCAGAGCGGGACAGTTACTTGAGCAGTACTTC,CRAGQLLEQYF
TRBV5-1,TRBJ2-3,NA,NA,TGCGCCAGCAGCCCAGTTGCCCCGGGGGCCCTGCGCACAGATACGCAGTATTTT,CASSPVAPGALRTDTQYF
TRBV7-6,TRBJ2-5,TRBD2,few,TGTGCCAGCAGCTTGGGGACTACGCAAGAGACCCAGTACTTC,CASSLGTTQETQYF
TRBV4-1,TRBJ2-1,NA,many,TGCGCCAGCAGCCGGGGGGGGCGGATGAATGAGCAGTTCTTC,CASSRGGRMNEQFF
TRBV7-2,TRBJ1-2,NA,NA,TGTGCCAGCAGCTTGATGACAGCTTCGGATGGCTACACCTTC,CASSLMTASDGYTF